The source of this TCR beta chain is a study of early T cells in non-severe SARS-CoV-2 infection. Turning to the study itself: Bulk RNA taken from unsorted whole blood was sequenced, leaving chains unpaired. The study, taken as a whole, reports: The study's VDJdb matching favored anti-spike CD8 responses and missed private and CD4 specificities.

Comments on this clonotype: The antigen remains undetermined.

Each cDNA molecule carried a unique molecular identifier. TCRdb independently ran MiXCR on the 5' RACE reads; one entry per CDR3 protein. The sample lists 20,000 to 25,000 distinct CDR3 sequences, less than 5.5% occurring once. The specimen was whole blood. The sequence was collected from an adult who was a healthcare worker with PCR-confirmed SARS-CoV-2 infection or an uninfected control (not recorded which).

CDR3 loop: CASSYMVTEAFF. In nucleotides, the CDR3 is TGTGCCAGCAGTTACATGGTAACTGAAGCTTTCTTT. The chain joins TRBV6-2 or TRBV6-3 to TRBJ1-1, with unresolved D. The CDR3 extends over 12 amino acids. V was shortened by 2 bases and J by 5 bases, with 6 bases between the two germline ends. Germline assignment: CDR1 MNHEY and CDR2 SVGEGT.